A single sample gave rise to the 18 T cell receptor beta chains below, sequenced in a study of blood T cell repertoires in COVID-19. This table comes from immunoSEQ multiplex PCR, and its TCRdb copy is limited to in-frame clones, with some not included. Of about 180,000 clones listed, around 90% were seen once; the top ten hold about 8.4%. Material: PBMCs or T cells enriched from blood (not recorded which). The receptors stem from a woman aged 18-29 years who had recovered from COVID-19.

This rearrangement joins TRBV15 to TRBJ2-7; possible D gene TRBD2, 5 bases. Germline CDR1 and CDR2: LNHNV and YYDKDF (reference sequence). The V end was cut by 0 bases, the J end by 1 base, with 7 bases between. This CDR3 has 14 amino acids. In DNA, the CDR3 is TGTGCCACCAGCAGAGATGAGGGATCCTACGAGCAGTACTTC. This sequence encodes CATSRDEGSYEQYF.

The chain recombines TRBV11-2 with TRBJ1-1, with a tentative D call TRBD1 (5 bases). The CDR3 sequence is 16 residues long. From germline, CDR1 is SGHAT and CDR2 FQNNGV. Trimming stripped 1 base from V and 5 bases from J, with 17 bases between. The chain's CDR3 is CASSLVVEGRFTEAFF. CDR3 nucleotide sequence: TGTGCCAGCAGCTTAGTGGTCGAGGGGAGGTTTACTGAAGCTTTCTTT.

The CDR3 DNA reads as TGTGCCACCAGCAGAGATAAGGGCGGGTATGGCTACACCTTC. This sequence encodes CATSRDKGGYGYTF. This chain links TRBV15 with TRBJ1-2; D is unresolved. The CDR3 length is 14 residues. V shed 0 bases and J shed 5 bases, with 10 bases lying between them. From germline, CDR1 is LNHNV and CDR2 YYDKDF (reference sequence).

The chain couples TRBV15 to TRBJ1-3; unclear D gene. The CDR3 totals 14 residues. Germline V gene lookup returns CDR1 LNHNV and CDR2 YYDKDF (reference sequence). V was shortened by 3 bases and J by 4 bases, with 10 bases between the two germline ends. The CDR3 bases are TGTGCCACCAGCAGGTCAGGTTTGGGAAACACCATATATTTT. Its translation: CATSRSGLGNTIYF. Full variable domain (missing parts from reference TRBV15 and TRBJ1-3): DAMVIQNPRYQVTQFGKPVTLSCSQTLNHNVMYWYQQKSSQAPKLLFHYYDKDFNNEADTPDNFQSRRPNTSFCFLDIRSPGLGDTAMYLCATSRSGLGNTIYFGEGSWLTVV.

The chain carries TRBV6-5 and TRBJ1-2; D remains ambiguous. V was shortened by 4 bases and J by 7 bases, with 16 bases between the two germline ends. The CDR3 is made up of 14 amino acids. The germline V gene encodes CDR1 MNHEY and CDR2 SVGAGI. CDR3: CASSSNPALVGYTF. The CDR3 DNA reads TGTGCCAGCAGTTCAAACCCGGCCCTAGTTGGCTACACCTTC.

This chain joins TRBV21-1 and TRBJ1-4; the D call TRBD1 from the table was never checked on the DNA. TRBV21-1 is assigned pseudogene status. The CDR3 has 18 amino acids. In nucleotides, the CDR3 is TGTGCCAGCAGCAAAGCTGGACAGCCTAGGCGCTACGGTGAAAAACTGTTTTTT. This codes for CASSKAGQPRRYGEKLFF.

V is TRBV7-2 and J is TRBJ2-5, with 10 bases fitting TRBD2. Germline V lookup: CDR1 SGHTA, CDR2 FQGNSA. V shed 1 base and J 4 bases; nucleotides not matched to a gene: 3. CDR3 length equals 15 residues. CDR3: CASSLVGTSVETQYF. CDR3 in DNA: TGTGCCAGCAGCTTAGTAGGGACTAGCGTAGAGACCCAGTACTTC.

The chain joins TRBV30 to TRBJ1-4, with TRBD1 matching 9 bases. Germline V lookup: CDR1 GTSNPN, CDR2 SVGIG (reference sequence). The CDR3 has 13 amino acids. J gave up 6 bases and V 8 bases, and 7 bases lay outside the gene matches. CDR3: CAGKGQGDEKLFF. In DNA, the CDR3 is TGTGCCGGAAAGGGACAGGGAGATGAAAAACTGTTTTTT.

This chain uses TRBV28 with TRBJ1-2, with TRBD1 as a possible D gene (6 bases). The CDR3 consists of 12 residues. Looked up from germline, CDR1 is MDHEN and CDR2 is SYDVKM. V was shortened by 6 bases and J by 10 bases, with 15 bases between the two germline ends. As DNA, the CDR3 is TGTGCCAGCAGGTCGACAGACAGGAACTACACCTTC. Its protein is CASRSTDRNYTF.

The V gene is TRBV7-2, the J gene TRBJ2-3, with TRBD2 as a possible D gene (7 bases). In germline, CDR1 is SGHTA, CDR2 FQGNSA. The V end was cut by 5 bases, the J end by 3 bases, with 15 bases between. The CDR3 length is 15 residues. Here the CDR3 reads CASSPLGGATDTQYF. The CDR3 region has the DNA TGTGCCAGCAGCCCCCTGGGGGGGGCAACAGATACGCAGTATTTT. Full variable domain (missing parts from reference TRBV7-2 and TRBJ2-3): GAGVSQSPSNKVTEKGKDVELRCDPISGHTALYWYRQSLGQGLEFLIYFQGNSAPDKSGLPSDRFSAERTGGSVSTLTIQRTQQEDSAVYLCASSPLGGATDTQYFGPGTRLTVL.

The chain carries TRBV29-1 and TRBJ2-1; tentatively, D is TRBD1 (5 bases). The CDR3 contains 14 residues. Germline CDR1 reads SQVTM; CDR2 reads ANQGSEA. V dropped 1 base and J dropped 4 bases, with 11 bases sitting between them. The CDR3 nucleotides are TGCAGCGTTGAAGGGGGCCGGATGTACAATGAGCAGTTCTTC. It translates to CSVEGGRMYNEQFF.

The chain employs TRBV9 and TRBJ2-1; 9 bases are shared with TRBD2. The CDR3 sequence is 15 residues long. J was trimmed by 5 bases and V by 0 bases; bases with no gene match: 3. Germline V gene data show CDR1 as SGDLS and CDR2 as YYNGEE. The CDR3: CASSVGTSGHNEQFF. The CDR3 DNA reads TGTGCCAGCAGCGTAGGCACTAGCGGGCACAATGAGCAGTTCTTC.

The chain recombines TRBV6-6 with TRBJ1-6; D uncertain. Trimming removed 5 bases from V and 16 bases from J, with 12 bases in between. Germline lookup yields CDR1 MNHNY and CDR2 SVGAGI (reference sequence). CDR3 length equals 11 residues. CDR3 DNA: TGTGCCAGCAGTCTGGCCGGGTCACTCCACTTT. Translating gives CASSLAGSLHF.

The CDR3 loop is CASSPWTGVNGYTF. As DNA, the CDR3 is TGTGCCAGCAGTCCGTGGACAGGGGTCAATGGCTACACCTTC. The rearrangement joins TRBV28 to TRBJ1-2, with TRBD1 identical over 9 bases. CDR3 length: 14 residues. Germline CDR1 is MDHEN and CDR2 is SYDVKM. The J segment lost 6 bases and the V segment lost 5 bases, leaving 7 bases of the junction unmatched.

The chain joins TRBV5-1 to TRBJ2-1, with TRBD1 matching over 7 bases. The germline V gene encodes CDR1 SGHRS and CDR2 YFSETQ. Trimming cost V 2 bases and J 0 bases; bases outside gene matches: 2. The CDR3 spans 15 residues. The CDR3 here is CASSFRDSSYNEQFF. Written as DNA, the CDR3 is TGCGCCAGCAGCTTCCGGGACAGCTCCTACAATGAGCAGTTCTTC.

The table lists this clone with a count of one. V usage is TRBV14 and J usage is TRBJ1-1; TRBD1 agrees at 8 bases. CDR1 is SGHDN and CDR2 is FVKESK in the germline V gene. The CDR3 is 15 amino acids. Trimming removed 0 bases from V and 2 bases from J; junction bases left unmatched: 2. CDR3 sequence: CASSQDRGRNTEAFF. For the CDR3, the DNA is TGTGCCAGCAGCCAAGACAGGGGGCGTAACACTGAAGCTTTCTTT.

This chain connects TRBV15 to TRBJ2-2, with D possibly matching TRBD1 (6 bases). The CDR3 has 16 residues. V lost 1 base, J lost 4 bases, and 13 bases lay in between. Per germline, CDR1 LNHNV and CDR2 YYDKDF (reference sequence). This chain's CDR3 is CATSRVSGTLTGELFF. The CDR3, as DNA: TGTGCCACCAGCAGAGTCTCCGGGACACTCACCGGGGAGCTGTTTTTT. Filled out from reference TRBV15 and TRBJ2-2, the complete variable domain reads DAMVIQNPRYQVTQFGKPVTLSCSQTLNHNVMYWYQQKSSQAPKLLFHYYDKDFNNEADTPDNFQSRRPNTSFCFLDIRSPGLGDTAMYLCATSRVSGTLTGELFFGEGSRLTVL.

This chain joins TRBV27 and TRBJ1-4; D unclear. The CDR3 spans 13 residues. The V end was cut by 5 bases, the J end by 7 bases, with 11 bases between. Germline CDR1 is MNHEY and CDR2 is SMNVEV (reference sequence). The CDR3 loop reads CASSPALGEKLFF. Written as DNA, the CDR3 is TGTGCCAGCAGTCCGGCACTAGGTGAAAAACTGTTTTTT.